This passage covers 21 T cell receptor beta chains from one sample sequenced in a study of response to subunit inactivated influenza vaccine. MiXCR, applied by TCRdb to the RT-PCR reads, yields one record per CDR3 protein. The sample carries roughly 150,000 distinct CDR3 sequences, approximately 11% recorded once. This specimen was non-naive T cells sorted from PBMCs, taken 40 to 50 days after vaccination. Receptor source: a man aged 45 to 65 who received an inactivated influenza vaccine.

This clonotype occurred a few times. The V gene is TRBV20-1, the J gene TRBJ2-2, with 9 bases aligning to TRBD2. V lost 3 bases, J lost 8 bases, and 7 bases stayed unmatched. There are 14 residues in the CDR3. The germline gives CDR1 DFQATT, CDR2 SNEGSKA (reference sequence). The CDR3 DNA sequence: TGCAGTGCTAGTCCAGCGGGAGGATCTGGGGAGCTGTTTTTT. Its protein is CSASPAGGSGELFF.

CDR3 protein: CSVSDTRGGYTF. The CDR3 coding sequence is TGCAGCGTTTCAGACACTCGAGGTGGCTACACCTTC. V usage is TRBV29-1 and J usage is TRBJ1-2, with D unresolved. The CDR3 consists of 12 residues. V was trimmed by 5 bases and J by 7 bases, leaving 14 bases between them. Germline V gene lookup returns CDR1 SQVTM and CDR2 ANQGSEA.

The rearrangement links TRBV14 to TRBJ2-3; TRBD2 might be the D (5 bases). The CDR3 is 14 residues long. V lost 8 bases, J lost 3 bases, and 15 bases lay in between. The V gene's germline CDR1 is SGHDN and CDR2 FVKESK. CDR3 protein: CASASTEATDTQYF. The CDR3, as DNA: TGTGCCAGCGCATCCACGGAGGCAACAGATACGCAGTATTTT.

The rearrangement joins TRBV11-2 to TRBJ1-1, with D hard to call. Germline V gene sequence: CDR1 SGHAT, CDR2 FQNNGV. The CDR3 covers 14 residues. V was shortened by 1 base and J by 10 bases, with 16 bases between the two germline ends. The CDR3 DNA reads TGTGCCAGCAGCTTAGTAGGCGTGCTCGGCTCAGCTTTCTTT. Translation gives CASSLVGVLGSAFF.

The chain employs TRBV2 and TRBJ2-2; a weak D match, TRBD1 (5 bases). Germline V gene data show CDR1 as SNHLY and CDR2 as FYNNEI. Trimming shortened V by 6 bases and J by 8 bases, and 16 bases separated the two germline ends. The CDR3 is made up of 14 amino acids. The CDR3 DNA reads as TGTGCCAGCAGCAAAAACAAGGCAGGGGGGGAGCTGTTTTTT. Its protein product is CASSKNKAGGELFF.

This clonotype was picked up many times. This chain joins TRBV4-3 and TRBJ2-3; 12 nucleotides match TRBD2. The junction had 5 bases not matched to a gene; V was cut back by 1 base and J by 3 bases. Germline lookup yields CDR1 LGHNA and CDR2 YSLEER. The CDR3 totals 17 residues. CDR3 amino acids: CASSQAKTSGGTDTQYF. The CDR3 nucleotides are TGCGCCAGCAGCCAAGCCAAGACTAGCGGGGGTACAGATACGCAGTATTTT.

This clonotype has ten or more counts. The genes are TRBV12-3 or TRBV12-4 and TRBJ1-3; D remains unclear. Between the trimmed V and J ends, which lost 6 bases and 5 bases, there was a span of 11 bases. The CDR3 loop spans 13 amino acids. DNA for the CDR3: TGTGCCAGCAGCCGCGACTGGAGAAACACCATATATTTT. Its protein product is CASSRDWRNTIYF.

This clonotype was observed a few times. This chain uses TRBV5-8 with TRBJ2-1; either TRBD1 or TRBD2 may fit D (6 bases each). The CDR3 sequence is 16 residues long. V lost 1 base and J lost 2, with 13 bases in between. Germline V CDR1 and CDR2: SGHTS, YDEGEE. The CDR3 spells CASSLPRGDAYNEQFF. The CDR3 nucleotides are TGTGCCAGCAGCTTGCCTAGGGGGGACGCCTACAATGAGCAGTTCTTC.

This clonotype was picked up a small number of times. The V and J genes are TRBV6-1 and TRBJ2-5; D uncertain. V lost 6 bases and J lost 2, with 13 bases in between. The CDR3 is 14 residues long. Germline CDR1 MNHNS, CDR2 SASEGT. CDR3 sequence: CASSLKTAQETQYF. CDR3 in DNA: TGTGCCAGCAGCCTAAAGACGGCACAAGAGACCCAGTACTTC.

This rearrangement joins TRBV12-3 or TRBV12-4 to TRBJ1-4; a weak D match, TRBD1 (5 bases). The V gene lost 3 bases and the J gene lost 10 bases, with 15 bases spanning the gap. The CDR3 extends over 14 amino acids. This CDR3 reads CASSLHQGTGKLFF. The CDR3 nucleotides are TGTGCCAGCAGTTTGCATCAGGGTACGGGAAAACTGTTTTTT.

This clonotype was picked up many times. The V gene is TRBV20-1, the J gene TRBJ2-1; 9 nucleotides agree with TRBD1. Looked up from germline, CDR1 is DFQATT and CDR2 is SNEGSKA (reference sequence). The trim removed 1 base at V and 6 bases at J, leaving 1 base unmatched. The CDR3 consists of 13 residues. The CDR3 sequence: CSARVDRGNEQFF. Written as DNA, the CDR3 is TGCAGTGCTAGAGTGGACAGGGGCAATGAGCAGTTCTTC.

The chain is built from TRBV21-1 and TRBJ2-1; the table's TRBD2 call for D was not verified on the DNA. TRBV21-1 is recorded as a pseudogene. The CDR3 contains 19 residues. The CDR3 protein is CASSKRLAGRLSFFNEQFF. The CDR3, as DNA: TGTGCCAGCAGCAAACGACTAGCGGGAAGACTCTCCTTTTTCAATGAGCAGTTCTTC.

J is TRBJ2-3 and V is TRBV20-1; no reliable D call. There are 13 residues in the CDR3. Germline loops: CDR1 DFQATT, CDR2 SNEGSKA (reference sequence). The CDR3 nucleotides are TGCAGCCTGGGTTTTTCTAGCACAGATACGCAGTATTTT. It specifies CSLGFSSTDTQYF.

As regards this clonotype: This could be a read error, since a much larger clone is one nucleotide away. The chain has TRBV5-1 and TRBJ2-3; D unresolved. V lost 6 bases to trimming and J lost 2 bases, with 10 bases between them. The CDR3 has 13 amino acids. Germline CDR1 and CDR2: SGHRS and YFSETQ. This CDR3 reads CASITDPTDTQYF. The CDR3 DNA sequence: TGCGCCAGCATCACCGACCCCACAGATACGCAGTATTTT.

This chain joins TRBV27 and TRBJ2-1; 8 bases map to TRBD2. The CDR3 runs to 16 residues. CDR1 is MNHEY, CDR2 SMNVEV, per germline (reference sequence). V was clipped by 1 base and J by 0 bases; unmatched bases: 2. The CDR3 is CASSLLAGSSYNEQFF. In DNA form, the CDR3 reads TGTGCCAGCAGTTTATTAGCGGGGAGCTCCTACAATGAGCAGTTCTTC.

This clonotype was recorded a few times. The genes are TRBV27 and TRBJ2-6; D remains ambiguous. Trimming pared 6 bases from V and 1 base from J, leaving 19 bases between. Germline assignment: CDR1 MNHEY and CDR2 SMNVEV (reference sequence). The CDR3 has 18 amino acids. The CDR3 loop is CASRDPAATMSGANVLTF. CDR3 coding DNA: TGTGCCAGCAGGGACCCCGCAGCCACGATGTCTGGGGCCAACGTCCTGACTTTC.

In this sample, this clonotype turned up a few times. The DNA for the CDR3 is TGTGCCAGCAGTGAAGGCGTGAATATCCTGACTTTC. Its protein is CASSEGVNILTF. The rearrangement uses TRBV25-1 and TRBJ2-6; D call uncertain. Germline CDR1 and CDR2: MGHDK and SYGVNS. V lost 2 bases and J lost 14, with 10 bases in between. The CDR3 is made up of 12 amino acids.

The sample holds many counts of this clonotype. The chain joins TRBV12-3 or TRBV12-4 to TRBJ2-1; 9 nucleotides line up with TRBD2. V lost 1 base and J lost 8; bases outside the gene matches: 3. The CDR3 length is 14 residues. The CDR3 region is CASSLGAGGDEQFF. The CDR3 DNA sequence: TGTGCCAGCAGTTTAGGAGCGGGAGGCGATGAGCAGTTCTTC.

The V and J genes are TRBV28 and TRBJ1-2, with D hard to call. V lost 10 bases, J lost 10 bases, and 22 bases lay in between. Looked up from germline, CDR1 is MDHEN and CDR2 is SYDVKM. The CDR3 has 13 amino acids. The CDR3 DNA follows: TGTGCCACCCAAGACCCTCTGAACTTAGTCTACACCTTC. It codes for CATQDPLNLVYTF.

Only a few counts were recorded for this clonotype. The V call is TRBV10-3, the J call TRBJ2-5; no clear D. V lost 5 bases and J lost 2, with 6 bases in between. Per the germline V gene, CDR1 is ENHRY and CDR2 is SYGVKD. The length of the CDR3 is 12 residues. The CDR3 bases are TGTGCCATCAGTCAAGGGCAAGAGACCCAGTACTTC. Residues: CAISQGQETQYF.

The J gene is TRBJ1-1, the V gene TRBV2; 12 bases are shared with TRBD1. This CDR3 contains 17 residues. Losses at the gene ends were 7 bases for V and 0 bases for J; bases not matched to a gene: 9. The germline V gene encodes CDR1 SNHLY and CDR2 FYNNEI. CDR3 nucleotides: TGTGCCAGCACGAACCGGGACAGGGGGCAGATGAACACTGAAGCTTTCTTT. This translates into CASTNRDRGQMNTEAFF.